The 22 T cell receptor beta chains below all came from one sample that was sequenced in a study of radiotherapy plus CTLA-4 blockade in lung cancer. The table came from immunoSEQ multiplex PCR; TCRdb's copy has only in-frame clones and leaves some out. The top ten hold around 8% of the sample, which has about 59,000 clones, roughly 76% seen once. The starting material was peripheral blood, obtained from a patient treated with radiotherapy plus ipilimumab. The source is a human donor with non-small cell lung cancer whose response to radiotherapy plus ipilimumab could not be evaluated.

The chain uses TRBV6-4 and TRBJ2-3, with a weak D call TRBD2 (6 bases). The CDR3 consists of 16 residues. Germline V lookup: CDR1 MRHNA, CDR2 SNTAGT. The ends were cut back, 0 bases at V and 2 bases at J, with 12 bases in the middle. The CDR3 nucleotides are TGTGCCAGCAGTGACTCAGGGAGGTCCACCACAGATACGCAGTATTTT. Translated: CASSDSGRSTTDTQYF.

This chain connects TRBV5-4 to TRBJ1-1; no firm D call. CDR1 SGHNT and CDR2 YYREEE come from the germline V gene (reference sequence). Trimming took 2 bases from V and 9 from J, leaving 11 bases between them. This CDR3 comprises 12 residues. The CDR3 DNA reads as TGTGCCAGCAGCTTAAATACAGTTCAAGCTTTCTTT. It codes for CASSLNTVQAFF. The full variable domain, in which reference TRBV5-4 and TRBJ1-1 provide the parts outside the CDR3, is ETGVTQSPTHLIKTRGQQVTLRCSSQSGHNTVSWYQQALGQGPQFIFQYYREEENGRGNFPPRFSGLQFPNYSSELNVNALELDDSALYLCASSLNTVQAFFGQGTRLTVV.

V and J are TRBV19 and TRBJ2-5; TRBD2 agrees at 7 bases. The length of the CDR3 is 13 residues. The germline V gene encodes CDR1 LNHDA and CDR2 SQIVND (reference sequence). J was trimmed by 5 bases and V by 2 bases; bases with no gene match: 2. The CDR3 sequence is CASSILGGETQYF. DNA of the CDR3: TGTGCCAGTAGTATATTGGGGGGGGAGACCCAGTACTTC. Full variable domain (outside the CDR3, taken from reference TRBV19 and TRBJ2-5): DGGITQSPKYLFRKEGQNVTLSCEQNLNHDAMYWYRQDPGQGLRLIYYSQIVNDFQKGDIAEGYSVSREKKESFPLTVTSAQKNPTAFYLCASSILGGETQYFGPGTRLLVL.

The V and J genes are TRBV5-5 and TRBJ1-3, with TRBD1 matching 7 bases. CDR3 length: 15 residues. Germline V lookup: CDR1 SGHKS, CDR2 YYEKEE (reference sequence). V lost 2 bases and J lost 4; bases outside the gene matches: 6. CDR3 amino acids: CASSLNRGDGNTIYF. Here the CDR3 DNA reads TGTGCCAGCAGCTTAAACAGGGGTGACGGAAACACCATATATTTT.

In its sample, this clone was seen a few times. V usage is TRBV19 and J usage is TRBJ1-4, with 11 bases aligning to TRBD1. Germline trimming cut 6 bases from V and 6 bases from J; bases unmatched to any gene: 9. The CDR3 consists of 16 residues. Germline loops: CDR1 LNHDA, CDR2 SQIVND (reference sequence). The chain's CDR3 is CASSLRTGGGDEKLFF. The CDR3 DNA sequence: TGTGCCAGTAGCCTTCGGACAGGGGGCGGCGATGAAAAACTGTTTTTT.

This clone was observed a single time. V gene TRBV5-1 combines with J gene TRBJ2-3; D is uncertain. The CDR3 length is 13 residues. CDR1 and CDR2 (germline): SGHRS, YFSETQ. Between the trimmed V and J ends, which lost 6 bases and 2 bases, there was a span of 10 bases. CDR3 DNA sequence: TGCGCCAGCACCCATGAGAACACAGATACGCAGTATTTT. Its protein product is CASTHENTDTQYF. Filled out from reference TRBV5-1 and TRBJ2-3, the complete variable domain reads KAGVTQTPRYLIKTRGQQVTLSCSPISGHRSVSWYQQTPGQGLQFLFEYFSETQRNKGNFPGRFSGRQFSNSRSEMNVSTLELGDSALYLCASTHENTDTQYFGPGTRLTVL.

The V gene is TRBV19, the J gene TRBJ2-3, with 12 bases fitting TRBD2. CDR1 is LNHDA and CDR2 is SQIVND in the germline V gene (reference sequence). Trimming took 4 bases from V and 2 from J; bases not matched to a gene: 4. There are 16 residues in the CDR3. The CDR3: CASSSGLAGITDTQYF. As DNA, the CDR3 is TGTGCCAGTAGTAGTGGACTAGCGGGAATCACAGATACGCAGTATTTT.

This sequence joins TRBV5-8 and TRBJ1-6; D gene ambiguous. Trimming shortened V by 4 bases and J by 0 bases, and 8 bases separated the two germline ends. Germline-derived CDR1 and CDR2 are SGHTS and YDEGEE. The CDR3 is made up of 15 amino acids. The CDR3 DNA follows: TGTGCCAGCAGCGGCGGTATCTCCTATAATTCACCCCTCCACTTT. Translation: CASSGGISYNSPLHF.

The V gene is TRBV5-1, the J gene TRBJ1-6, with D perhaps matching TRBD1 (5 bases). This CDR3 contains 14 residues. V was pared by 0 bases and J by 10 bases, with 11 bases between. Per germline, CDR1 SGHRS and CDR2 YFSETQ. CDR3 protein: CASSLAGGESPLHF. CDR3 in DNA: TGCGCCAGCAGCTTGGCCGGGGGAGAGTCACCCCTCCACTTT.

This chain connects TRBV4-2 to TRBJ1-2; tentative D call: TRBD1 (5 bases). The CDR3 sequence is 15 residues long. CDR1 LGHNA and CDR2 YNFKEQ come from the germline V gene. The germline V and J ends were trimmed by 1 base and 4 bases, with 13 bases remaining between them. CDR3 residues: CASSQGRVKAYGYTF. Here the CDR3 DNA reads TGTGCCAGCAGCCAAGGCAGGGTAAAAGCCTATGGCTACACCTTC.

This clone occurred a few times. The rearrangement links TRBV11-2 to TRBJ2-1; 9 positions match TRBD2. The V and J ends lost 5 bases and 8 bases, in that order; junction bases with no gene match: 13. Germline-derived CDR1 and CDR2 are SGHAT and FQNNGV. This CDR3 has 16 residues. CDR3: CASSLLGGLAFDEQFF. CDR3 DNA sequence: TGTGCCAGCAGCCTCTTAGGGGGACTAGCTTTCGATGAGCAGTTCTTC.

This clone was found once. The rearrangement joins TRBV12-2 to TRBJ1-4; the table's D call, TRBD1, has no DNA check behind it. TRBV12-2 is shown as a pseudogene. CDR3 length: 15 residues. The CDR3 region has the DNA TGTGCAAGTCGCTTACAGGGGAAGCAACATGAAAAACTGTTTTTT. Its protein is CASRLQGKQHEKLFF.

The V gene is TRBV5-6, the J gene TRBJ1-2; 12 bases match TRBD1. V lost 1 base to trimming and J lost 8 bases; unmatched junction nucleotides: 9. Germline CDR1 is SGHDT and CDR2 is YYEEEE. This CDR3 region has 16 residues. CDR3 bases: TGTGCCAGCAGCTTGATTCCGGGACAGGGGGCGGGCGGCTACACCTTC. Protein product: CASSLIPGQGAGGYTF.

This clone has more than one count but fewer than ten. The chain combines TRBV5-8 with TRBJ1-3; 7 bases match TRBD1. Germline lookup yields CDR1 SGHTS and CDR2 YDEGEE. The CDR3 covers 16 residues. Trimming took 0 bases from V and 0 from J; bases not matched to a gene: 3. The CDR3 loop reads CASSLVQGISGNTIYF. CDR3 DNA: TGTGCCAGCAGCTTGGTACAGGGGATCTCTGGAAACACCATATATTTT.

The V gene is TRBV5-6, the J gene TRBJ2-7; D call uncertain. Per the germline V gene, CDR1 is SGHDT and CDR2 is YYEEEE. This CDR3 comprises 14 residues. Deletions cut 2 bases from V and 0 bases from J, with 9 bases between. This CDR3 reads CASSFRLTSYEQYF. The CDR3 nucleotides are TGTGCCAGCAGCTTCCGACTGACCTCCTACGAGCAGTACTTC. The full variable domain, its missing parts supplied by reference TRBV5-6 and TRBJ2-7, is DAGVTQSPTHLIKTRGQQVTLRCSPKSGHDTVSWYQQALGQGPQFIFQYYEEEERQRGNFPDRFSGHQFPNYSSELNVNALLLGDSALYLCASSFRLTSYEQYFGPGTRLTVT.

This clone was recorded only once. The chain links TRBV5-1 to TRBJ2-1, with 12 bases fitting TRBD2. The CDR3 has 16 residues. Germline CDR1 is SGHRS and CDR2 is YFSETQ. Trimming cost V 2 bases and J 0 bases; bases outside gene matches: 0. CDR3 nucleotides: TGCGCCAGCAGCTTACTAGCGGGAGGCTCCTACAATGAGCAGTTCTTC. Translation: CASSLLAGGSYNEQFF.

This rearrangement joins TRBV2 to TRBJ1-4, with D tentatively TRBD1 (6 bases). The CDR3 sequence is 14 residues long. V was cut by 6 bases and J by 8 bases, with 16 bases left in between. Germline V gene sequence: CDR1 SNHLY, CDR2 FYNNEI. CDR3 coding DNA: TGTGCCAGCAGGGGGTCGGGGGGCGGAGAAAAACTGTTTTTT. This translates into CASRGSGGGEKLFF.

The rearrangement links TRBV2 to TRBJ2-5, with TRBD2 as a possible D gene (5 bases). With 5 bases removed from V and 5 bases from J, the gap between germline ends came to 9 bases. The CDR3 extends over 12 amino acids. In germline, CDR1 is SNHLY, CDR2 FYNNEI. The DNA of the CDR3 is TGTGCCAGCAGTCTCCTAGCTGAGACCCAGTACTTC. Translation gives CASSLLAETQYF.

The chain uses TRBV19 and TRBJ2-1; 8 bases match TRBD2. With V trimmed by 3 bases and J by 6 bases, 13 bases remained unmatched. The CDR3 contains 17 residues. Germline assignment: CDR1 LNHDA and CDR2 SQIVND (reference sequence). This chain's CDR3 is CASSILVRAGGVNEQFF. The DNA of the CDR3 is TGTGCCAGTAGTATCCTCGTGAGGGCGGGGGGAGTCAATGAGCAGTTCTTC.

The CDR3 coding sequence is TGCGCCAGCAGCCAGAGTCAGGGCGGGGCAGATACGCAGTATTTT. This gives the protein CASSQSQGGADTQYF. J is TRBJ2-3 and V is TRBV4-3; weak D call: TRBD2 (6 bases). The CDR3 has 15 residues. V lost 3 bases, J lost 4 bases, and 14 bases lay in between. Germline V lookup: CDR1 LGHNA, CDR2 YSLEER.

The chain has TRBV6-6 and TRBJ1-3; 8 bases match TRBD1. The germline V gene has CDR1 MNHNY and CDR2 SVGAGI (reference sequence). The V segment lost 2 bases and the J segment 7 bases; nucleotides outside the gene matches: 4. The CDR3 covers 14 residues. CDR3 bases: TGTGCCAGCAGTTACCGGGGACAGGAGAACACCATATATTTT. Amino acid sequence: CASSYRGQENTIYF.

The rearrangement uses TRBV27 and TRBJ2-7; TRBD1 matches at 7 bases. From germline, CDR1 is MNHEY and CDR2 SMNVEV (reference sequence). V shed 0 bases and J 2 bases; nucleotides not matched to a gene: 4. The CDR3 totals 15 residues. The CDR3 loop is CASSLSTGLPYEQYF. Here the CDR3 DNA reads TGTGCCAGCAGTTTATCGACAGGGCTTCCCTACGAGCAGTACTTC.